Below are 26 T cell receptor beta chains sequenced from a single sample in a study of PD-1 blockade in classical Hodgkin lymphoma. Data came from immunoSEQ multiplex PCR; TCRdb stores just in-frame clones and leaves some out. The sample shows 25,000 to 35,000 clones, roughly 85% of them seen only once. With no exception, relapse followed autologous stem cell transplantation in all patients, and brentuximab vedotin exposure varied. Sequencing used peripheral blood mononuclear cells (PBMCs), obtained before the second cycle of nivolumab. Receptors originate from a human donor with classical Hodgkin lymphoma.

A note on this clone: Other DNA sequences in this specimen translate into the identical CDR3. The V and J genes are TRBV4-3 and TRBJ2-5; a weak D match, TRBD2 (5 bases). V lost 0 bases, J lost 7 bases, and 6 bases lay in between. The CDR3 consists of 12 residues. Germline-derived CDR1 and CDR2 are LGHNA and YSLEER. The CDR3 loop reads CASSQDRGTQYF. The CDR3 DNA reads as TGCGCCAGCAGCCAAGACCGGGGGACCCAGTACTTC.

This clone was counted a single time. The rearrangement links TRBV9 to TRBJ2-2; 8 positions match TRBD2. Trimming took 7 bases from V and 6 from J; bases not matched to a gene: 8. CDR3 length: 14 residues. Germline CDR1 and CDR2: SGDLS and YYNGEE. Here the CDR3 DNA reads TGTGCCAGCTCTTGGCGGGGGGTCTCCGGGGAGCTGTTTTTT. This gives the protein CASSWRGVSGELFF.

The chain links TRBV7-9 to TRBJ1-5; unclear D gene. CDR3 size: 15 residues. The germline gives CDR1 SEHNR, CDR2 FQNEAQ (reference sequence). Trimming took off 5 bases at V and 0 bases at J, with 11 bases between the two ends. CDR3 protein: CASSQDPNSNQPQHF. The CDR3 nucleotides read TGTGCCAGCAGCCAGGACCCAAATAGCAATCAGCCCCAGCATTTT.

The chain carries TRBV18 and TRBJ2-3, with 7 bases matching TRBD2. The J segment lost 2 bases and the V segment lost 3 bases, leaving 5 bases of the junction unmatched. This CDR3 is 15 amino acids long. Per the germline V gene, CDR1 is KGHSH and CDR2 is LQKENI. CDR3 nucleotides: TGTGCCAGCTCACCCTTCAGCGGGGACACAGATACGCAGTATTTT. Protein sequence: CASSPFSGDTDTQYF.

This clone was found once. This sequence joins TRBV2 and TRBJ2-1; 8 bases agree with TRBD2. After removal of 3 bases from V and 9 bases from J, the junction contained 10 bases not matched to a gene. In germline, CDR1 is SNHLY, CDR2 FYNNEI. CDR3 size: 15 residues. This chain's CDR3 is CASSESRSGLAEQFF. CDR3 sequence (DNA): TGTGCCAGCAGTGAGTCTCGGTCAGGACTAGCTGAGCAGTTCTTC.

The J gene is TRBJ1-1, the V gene TRBV6-6; D possibly corresponds to TRBD1 (6 bases). V was shortened by 0 bases and J by 8 bases, with 16 bases between the two germline ends. The CDR3 runs to 15 residues. Germline lookup yields CDR1 MNHNY and CDR2 SVGAGI (reference sequence). DNA of the CDR3: TGTGCCAGCAGTTACTCTAGACAGGAGGTCGGCGAAGCTTTCTTT. It specifies CASSYSRQEVGEAFF.

This clone appeared once. The chain uses TRBV7-9 and TRBJ2-4, with a tentative D call TRBD1 (5 bases). The V gene's germline CDR1 is SEHNR and CDR2 FQNEAQ (reference sequence). The germline V and J ends were trimmed by 1 base and 0 bases, with 10 bases remaining between them. The CDR3 sequence is 16 residues long. CDR3 residues: CASSLGAGLAKNIQYF. For the CDR3, the DNA is TGTGCCAGCAGCTTAGGGGCAGGGCTAGCCAAAAACATTCAGTACTTC.

The DNA of the CDR3 is TGTGCCAGCAGTTCGTCACAGGGAAGCTCCTACAATGAGCAGTTCTTC. Translating gives CASSSSQGSSYNEQFF. The chain links TRBV28 to TRBJ2-1, with D perhaps TRBD1 (6 bases). V was shortened by 4 bases and J by 0 bases, with 13 bases between the two germline ends. The CDR3 sequence is 16 residues long. CDR1 is MDHEN, CDR2 SYDVKM, per germline.

The CDR3 bases are TGTGCCAGCAGCTTAGAGCGTGCAGATACGCAGTATTTT. Its protein is CASSLERADTQYF. The chain employs TRBV7-3 and TRBJ2-3; no clear D gene. CDR3 length equals 13 residues. Trimming cost V 2 bases and J 4 bases, with 7 bases left between them. Germline CDR1 reads SGHTA; CDR2 reads FQGTGA.

V is TRBV11-3 and J is TRBJ2-7, with 8 bases lining up with TRBD2. V shed 1 base and J 5 bases; nucleotides not matched to a gene: 7. The CDR3 runs 15 residues. In germline, CDR1 is SGHNT, CDR2 YENEEA. Here the CDR3 reads CASSLGAGALDEQYF. In DNA form, the CDR3 reads TGTGCCAGCAGCTTAGGAGCGGGAGCGCTGGACGAGCAGTACTTC.

The sample holds one count of this clone. V and J are TRBV29-1 and TRBJ1-2, with D perhaps matching TRBD1 (5 bases). The CDR3 spans 14 residues. Germline loops: CDR1 SQVTM, CDR2 ANQGSEA. Trimming shortened V by 3 bases and J by 3 bases, and 14 bases separated the two germline ends. CDR3 bases: TGCAGCGTTGATAGTCAGGGCGCGGACTATGGCTACACCTTC. Translation gives CSVDSQGADYGYTF.

The chain links TRBV2 to TRBJ1-5, with TRBD1 identical over 10 bases. J gave up 0 bases and V 7 bases, and 6 bases lay outside the gene matches. Germline V gives CDR1 SNHLY, CDR2 FYNNEI. This CDR3 is 16 amino acids long. Written as DNA, the CDR3 is TGTGCCAGCAATTGGGACAGGGGCGATAGCAATCAGCCCCAGCATTTT. Its protein is CASNWDRGDSNQPQHF.

The V gene is TRBV18, the J gene TRBJ2-4; 8 nucleotides match TRBD2. This CDR3 spans 13 amino acids. Per the germline V gene, CDR1 is KGHSH and CDR2 is LQKENI. The CDR3 region has the DNA TGTGCACCGGGGGGGGTAGCCAAAAACATTCAGTACTTC. This gives the protein CAPGGVAKNIQYF.

The chain combines TRBV28 with TRBJ2-1; the D gene is possibly TRBD1 (6 bases). CDR3 length: 16 residues. CDR1 is MDHEN and CDR2 is SYDVKM in the germline V gene. V was trimmed by 4 bases and J by 4 bases, leaving 17 bases between them. CDR3 DNA sequence: TGTGCCAGCAGTTCTTATTCCGGGACATGGTACAATGAGCAGTTCTTC. This gives the protein CASSSYSGTWYNEQFF. The whole variable domain, filled in from reference TRBV28 and TRBJ2-1, reads DVKVTQSSRYLVKRTGEKVFLECVQDMDHENMFWYRQDPGLGLRLIYFSYDVKMKEKGDIPEGYSVSREKKERFSLILESASTNQTSMYLCASSSYSGTWYNEQFFGPGTRLTVL.

The chain couples TRBV7-2 to TRBJ1-2; no clear D. Trimming pared 1 base from V and 4 bases from J, leaving 10 bases between. The length of the CDR3 is 14 residues. In germline, CDR1 is SGHTA, CDR2 FQGNSA. Here the CDR3 reads CASSLVAQSYGYTF. The DNA of the CDR3 is TGTGCCAGCAGCTTAGTTGCCCAAAGCTATGGCTACACCTTC.

This clone occurred once. Written as DNA, the CDR3 is TGTGCCAGCCGGAAGGGGGGGCCCGGGGAGCTGTTTTTT. It translates to CASRKGGPGELFF. The chain carries TRBV7-9 and TRBJ2-2; D may be TRBD2 (7 bases). Germline CDR1 is SEHNR and CDR2 is FQNEAQ (reference sequence). V shed 8 bases and J shed 6 bases, with 13 bases lying between them. The CDR3 covers 13 residues. The whole variable domain, filled in from reference TRBV7-9 and TRBJ2-2, reads DTGVSQNPRHKITKRGQNVTFRCDPISEHNRLYWYRQTLGQGPEFLTYFQNEAQLEKSRLLSDRFSAERPKGSFSTLEIQRTEQGDSAMYLCASRKGGPGELFFGEGSRLTVL.

This clone occurred a few times. This chain uses TRBV27 with TRBJ2-1; 11 bases align to TRBD2. Germline assignment: CDR1 MNHEY and CDR2 SMNVEV (reference sequence). CDR3 length: 15 residues. The V and J ends lost 5 bases and 4 bases, in that order; junction bases with no gene match: 4. The CDR3 reads CASSPGLAAYNEQFF. CDR3 bases: TGTGCCAGCAGTCCGGGACTAGCGGCATACAATGAGCAGTTCTTC.

The rearrangement uses TRBV11-2 and TRBJ2-1; the D is unclear. Trimming pared 6 bases from V and 9 bases from J, leaving 9 bases between. Germline V gene sequence: CDR1 SGHAT, CDR2 FQNNGV. There are 11 residues in the CDR3. The CDR3 sequence is CASSSFTEQFF. CDR3 in DNA: TGTGCCAGCAGTTCCTTTACTGAGCAGTTCTTC.

The chain employs TRBV4-3 and TRBJ1-6; no reliable D call. This CDR3 spans 19 amino acids. With 1 base removed from V and 0 bases from J, the gap between germline ends came to 16 bases. Germline CDR1 and CDR2: LGHNA and YSLEER. The CDR3 DNA sequence: TGCGCCAGCAGCCAAGCCGGGCCAGCGGCACTCTCCTATAATTCACCCCTCCACTTT. Residues: CASSQAGPAALSYNSPLHF.

This chain connects TRBV5-6 to TRBJ2-3, with 7 bases fitting TRBD1. V lost 4 bases to trimming and J lost 4 bases; unmatched junction nucleotides: 9. CDR3 length: 15 amino acids. Germline CDR1 reads SGHDT; CDR2 reads YYEEEE. Here the CDR3 reads CASSRYRGVPDTQYF. The CDR3 bases are TGTGCCAGCAGCAGATACAGGGGAGTGCCAGATACGCAGTATTTT.

The chain recombines TRBV7-3 with TRBJ1-1; D not certain. Between the trimmed V and J ends, which lost 1 base and 4 bases, there was a span of 10 bases. The V gene's germline CDR1 is SGHTA and CDR2 FQGTGA. The CDR3 is made up of 14 amino acids. CDR3 sequence (DNA): TGTGCCAGCAGCTTAATGGCTTCGGGCACTGAAGCTTTCTTT. Its translation is CASSLMASGTEAFF.

CDR3 DNA sequence: TGTGCCAGCAGTCTTGGACAGATTTACACTGAAGCTTTCTTT. The encoded protein is CASSLGQIYTEAFF. The chain joins TRBV28 to TRBJ1-1; a possible D gene is TRBD1 (6 bases). Trimming took off 5 bases at V and 3 bases at J, with 13 bases between the two ends. The CDR3 is 14 amino acids. CDR1 MDHEN and CDR2 SYDVKM come from the germline V gene. Together with reference TRBV28 and TRBJ1-1, the CDR3 gives the full variable domain: DVKVTQSSRYLVKRTGEKVFLECVQDMDHENMFWYRQDPGLGLRLIYFSYDVKMKEKGDIPEGYSVSREKKERFSLILESASTNQTSMYLCASSLGQIYTEAFFGQGTRLTVV.

The J gene is TRBJ1-4, the V gene TRBV12-5; no firm D call. V dropped 0 bases and J dropped 8 bases, with 16 bases sitting between them. Germline CDR1 LGHNT, CDR2 FRNRAP. The CDR3 consists of 16 residues. The CDR3 reads CASGLVLGGLGEKLFF. The CDR3 bases are TGTGCTAGTGGTTTGGTACTTGGAGGGCTAGGGGAAAAACTGTTTTTT. Using reference TRBV12-5 and TRBJ1-4 for the parts outside the CDR3, the full variable domain is DARVTQTPRHKVTEMGQEVTMRCQPILGHNTVFWYRQTMMQGLELLAYFRNRAPLDDSGMPKDRFSAEMPDATLATLKIQPSEPRDSAVYFCASGLVLGGLGEKLFFGSGTQLSVL.

CDR3 loop: CASSKWDRLMGETQYF. DNA of the CDR3: TGTGCCAGCAGTAAATGGGACCGGTTAATGGGGGAGACCCAGTACTTC. The chain uses TRBV28 and TRBJ2-5; either TRBD1 or TRBD2 may supply D (5 bases each). Germline-derived CDR1 and CDR2 are MDHEN and SYDVKM. The V end was cut by 5 bases, the J end by 5 bases, with 21 bases between. CDR3 size: 16 residues.

This rearrangement joins TRBV9 to TRBJ2-3; perhaps TRBD2 as D (7 bases). Deletions cut 4 bases from V and 6 bases from J, with 15 bases between. This CDR3 has 14 residues. Germline loops: CDR1 SGDLS, CDR2 YYNGEE. Written as DNA, the CDR3 is TGTGCCAGCAGCCCCCGGGGGGCCGGGGATACGCAGTATTTT. It specifies CASSPRGAGDTQYF. The whole variable domain, remainder taken from reference TRBV9 and TRBJ2-3, is DSGVTQTPKHLITATGQRVTLRCSPRSGDLSVYWYQQSLDQGLQFLIQYYNGEERAKGNILERFSAQQFPDLHSELNLSSLELGDSALYFCASSPRGAGDTQYFGPGTRLTVL.

For the CDR3, the DNA is TGTGCCAGCAGCCTGGGGGGAGTGAACACCGGGGAGCTGTTTTTT. Translated: CASSLGGVNTGELFF. V gene TRBV7-2 combines with J gene TRBJ2-2; TRBD2 might be the D (6 bases). Germline assignment: CDR1 SGHTA and CDR2 FQGNSA. The ends were cut back, 5 bases at V and 1 base at J, with 11 bases in the middle. The CDR3 has 15 residues.